The clone carrying this T cell receptor (beta chain) was seen ten or more times. Antigen unknown. This specimen comes from a study of T cells in Graves' hyperthyroidism and ophthalmopathy. Deletions cut 8 bases from V and 3 bases from J, with 11 bases between. CDR3 size: 12 residues. Germline CDR1 reads SGHAT; CDR2 reads FQNNGV. Overall study results and limits: Ophthalmopathy was predicted by the model a median of about 6.5 months ahead of onset.

Researchers amplified the TCR beta CDR3 regions from RNA transcripts. With the HTBI primer set, the TCR CDR3 went through a first round of RT-PCR. TCRdb reprocessed the multiplex PCR reads with MiXCR, giving one entry per CDR3 protein. The sample records 750,000 to 900,000 distinct CDR3 sequences, around 38% being singletons. Material for sequencing was blood. This chain links TRBV11-2 with TRBJ2-7, with D perhaps matching TRBD1 (5 bases). The receptor's source is a man aged 18 to 35 with Graves' hyperthyroidism. For the CDR3, the DNA is TGTGCCAGCCGTTCAGGGTTCTACGAGCAGTACTTC. The encoded protein is CASRSGFYEQYF.